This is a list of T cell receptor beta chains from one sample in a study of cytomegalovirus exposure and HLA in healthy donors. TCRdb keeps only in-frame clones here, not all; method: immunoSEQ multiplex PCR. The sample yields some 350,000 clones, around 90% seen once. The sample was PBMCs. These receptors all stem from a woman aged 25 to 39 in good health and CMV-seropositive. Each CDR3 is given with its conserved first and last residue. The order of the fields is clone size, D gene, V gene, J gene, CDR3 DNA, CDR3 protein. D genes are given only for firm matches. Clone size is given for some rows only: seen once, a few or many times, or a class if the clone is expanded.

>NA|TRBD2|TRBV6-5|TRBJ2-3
TGTGCCAGCAAACAACTAGCGCGCACAGATACGCAGTATTTT
CASKQLARTDTQYF
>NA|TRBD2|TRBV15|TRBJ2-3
TGTGCCACCAGCGGGCGGGAGAGAGATACGCAGTATTTT
CATSGRERDTQYF
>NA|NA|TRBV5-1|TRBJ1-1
TGCGCCAGCAGACCGGTCCGAGGGAACACTGAAGCTTTCTTT
CASRPVRGNTEAFF
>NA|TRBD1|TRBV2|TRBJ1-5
TGTGCCAGCAGTACCGGACAGGGGGCTAATCAGCCCCAGCATTTT
CASSTGQGANQPQHF
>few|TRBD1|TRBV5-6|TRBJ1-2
TGTGCCAGCAGCTTCTCTGACAGGGCGTCTAACTATGGCTACACCTTC
CASSFSDRASNYGYTF
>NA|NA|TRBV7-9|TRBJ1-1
TGTGCCAGCAGCTTTCGGCGAGCGACTGAAGCTTTCTTT
CASSFRRATEAFF
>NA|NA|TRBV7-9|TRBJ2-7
TGTGCCAGCAACCTAGGGTCCATTGAGTACGAGCAGTACTTC
CASNLGSIEYEQYF
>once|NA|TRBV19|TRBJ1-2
TGTGCCAGTAGATCGACGGGGCCCACTCGCGACTTC
CASRSTGPTRDF
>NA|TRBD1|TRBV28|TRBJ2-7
TGTGCCAGCAGTTCTCGGACAGGGGGATACGAGCAGTACTTC
CASSSRTGGYEQYF
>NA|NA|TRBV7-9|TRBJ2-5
TGTGCCAGCAGCCAGAACAGGGTCCCCTCCCCGGAGACCCAGTACTTC
CASSQNRVPSPETQYF
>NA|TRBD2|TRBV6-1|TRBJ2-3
TGTGCCAGCAGTGTTTCTAGCGGGAGTGGCGTGGATACGCAGTATTTT
CASSVSSGSGVDTQYF
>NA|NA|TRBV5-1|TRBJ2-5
TGCGCCAGCAGCTTCGGAGCTACCCAAGAGACCCAGTACTTC
CASSFGATQETQYF
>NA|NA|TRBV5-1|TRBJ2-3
TGCGCCAGCAAAAGGACAGCTAGCACAGATACGCAGTATTTT
CASKRTASTDTQYF
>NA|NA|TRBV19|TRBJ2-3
TGTGCCAGTAGTAAACGGCTAAGCACAGATACGCAGTATTTT
CASSKRLSTDTQYF
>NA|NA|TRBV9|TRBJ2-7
TGTGCCAGCAGCGCGGATCTTTCGGGCGAGCAGTACTTC
CASSADLSGEQYF
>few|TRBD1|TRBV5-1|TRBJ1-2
TGCGCCAGCAGCTTCAGGACAGGGAACTATGGCTACACCTTC
CASSFRTGNYGYTF
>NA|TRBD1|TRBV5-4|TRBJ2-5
TGTGCCAGCACCCAGACAGGGGGAGAGACCCAGTACTTC
CASTQTGGETQYF
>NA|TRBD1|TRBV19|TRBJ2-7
TGTGCCAGTCAGAAGGACAGGGGGAAGTCCTACGAGCAGTACTTC
CASQKDRGKSYEQYF
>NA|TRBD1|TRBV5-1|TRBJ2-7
TGCGCCAGCAGCTTACAGGGGTCATATTACGAGCAGTACTTC
CASSLQGSYYEQYF
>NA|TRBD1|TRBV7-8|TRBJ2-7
TGTGCCAGCAGCTTAGGGACAGGGGGTGGCCTCGAGCAGTACTTC
CASSLGTGGGLEQYF
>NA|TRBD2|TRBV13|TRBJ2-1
TGTGCCAGCAGCCTCGGACTAGCGGGAGGGCCTCGCGATGAGCAGTTCTTC
CASSLGLAGGPRDEQFF
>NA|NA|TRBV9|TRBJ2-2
TGTGCCAGCAGCGTAGTGGGGGTAGGAGGCGGGGAGCTGTTTTTT
CASSVVGVGGGELFF
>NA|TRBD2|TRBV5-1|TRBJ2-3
TGCGCCAGCAGCTTGAGACTAGCCACAGATACGCAGTATTTT
CASSLRLATDTQYF
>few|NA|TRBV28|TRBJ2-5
TGTGCCAGCAGTTTCAGCCTGGAAGGGAAGACCCAGTACTTC
CASSFSLEGKTQYF
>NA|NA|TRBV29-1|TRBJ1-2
TGCAGCGTCCGGAGTTATGAAGCGGGGGGCTACACCTTC
CSVRSYEAGGYTF
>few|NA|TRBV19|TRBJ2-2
TGTGCCAGTAGTATATACAGGGTACGGGGCACCGGGGAGCTGTTTTTT
CASSIYRVRGTGELFF
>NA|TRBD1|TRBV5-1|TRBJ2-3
TGCGCCAGCGGGGTCGGGACAGAGACAGATACGCAGTATTTT
CASGVGTETDTQYF
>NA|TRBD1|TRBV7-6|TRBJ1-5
TGTGCCAGCAGCTTAGGGGACAGGTTCAATCAGCCCCAGCATTTT
CASSLGDRFNQPQHF
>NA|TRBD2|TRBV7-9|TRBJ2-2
TGTGCCAGCAGCCCCACGCCCGGGACTAGGGGGACCGGGGAGCTGTTTTTT
CASSPTPGTRGTGELFF
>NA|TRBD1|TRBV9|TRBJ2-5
TGTGCCAGCAGCCCCCAGGGACAGGGTGGGGAGACCCAGTACTTC
CASSPQGQGGETQYF
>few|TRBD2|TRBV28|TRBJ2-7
TGTGCCAGCAGTTTGGCGGGGGCCTACGAGCAGTACTTC
CASSLAGAYEQYF
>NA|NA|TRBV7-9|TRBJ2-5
TGTGCCCTGGCAGTCCAAGAGACCCAGTACTTC
CALAVQETQYF